This entry lists 18 T cell receptor beta chains sequenced from one sample in a study of tumor-infiltrating lymphocytes in primary liver carcinoma. Total RNA and DNA came together from roughly 20-30 mg of bulk tissue without cell sorting. The authors made TCR beta cDNA from about 500 ng total RNA with a constant-region primer. Three nested multiplex PCR rounds of slightly modified ARM-PCR generated TCR beta libraries. A C-beta reverse primer and TRBV1-TRBV30 forward primers served in each of the first two PCR rounds, at 10 cycles apiece. TCRdb fed the multiplex PCR reads into MiXCR, producing one record per CDR3 protein. The repertoire holds 70,000 to 75,000 distinct CDR3 sequences, with more than 60% as singletons. The sequenced material came from liver tumor tissue from sampling region 4. Subset given: tumor region T4, right-lateral pole. All receptors derive from a man aged 40-55 years with primary liver carcinoma and hepatitis B virus infection.

Only a few counts were recorded for this clonotype. The chain carries TRBV11-2 and TRBJ2-3; TRBD1 is a possible D gene (6 bases). The CDR3 contains 16 residues. Germline CDR1 is SGHAT and CDR2 is FQNNGV. V dropped 8 bases and J dropped 0 bases, with 18 bases sitting between them. The CDR3 here is CASGKGQYSSTDTQYF. DNA for the CDR3: TGTGCCAGCGGCAAAGGACAGTACTCTAGCACAGATACGCAGTATTTT. The full variable domain, with the rest looked up from reference TRBV11-2 and TRBJ2-3, is EAGVAQSPRYKIIEKRQSVAFWCNPISGHATLYWYQQILGQGPKLLIQFQNNGVVDDSQLPKDRFSAERLKGVDSTLKIQPAKLEDSAVYLCASGKGQYSSTDTQYFGPGTRLTVL.

Regarding this clonotype: One junction end disagrees with the germline gene, perhaps due to a read error. J is TRBJ2-5 and V is TRBV11-2, with D perhaps matching TRBD2 (6 bases). CDR1 and CDR2 from the germline V gene are SGHAT and FQNNGV. This CDR3 contains 16 residues. Here the CDR3 DNA reads TGTGTCAGTAGATCCCGGGACTCGACCCACCAAGAGACCCCGTACTTC. This encodes CVSRSRDSTHQETPYF. The full variable domain, in which reference TRBV11-2 and TRBJ2-5 provide the parts outside the CDR3, is EAGVAQSPRYKIIEKRQSVAFWCNPISGHATLYWYQQILGQGPKLLIQFQNNGVVDDSQLPKDRFSAERLKGVDSTLKIQPAKLEDSAVYLCVSRSRDSTHQETPYFGPGTRLLVL.

The chain joins TRBV19 to TRBJ1-2, with a weak D call TRBD1 (5 bases). This CDR3 spans 14 amino acids. Trimming shortened V by 9 bases and J by 3 bases, and 17 bases separated the two germline ends. Germline values: CDR1 LNHDA, CDR2 SQIVND (reference sequence). The CDR3 spells CASIRWGEDYGYTF. The CDR3 DNA reads as TGTGCCAGCATCCGTTGGGGCGAGGACTATGGCTACACCTTC.

Notes on this clonotype: The junction departs from the called germline gene at one end, perhaps through a read error. The chain has TRBV10-3 and TRBJ1-1; D gene unclear. CDR1 is ENHRY, CDR2 SYGVKD, per germline. This CDR3 is 13 amino acids long. CDR3 sequence (DNA): TGTACCATCAGTGAGACTGGGAACACTGATGCTTTCTTT. Translating gives CTISETGNTDAFF.

This clonotype was observed once. The genes are TRBV13 and TRBJ2-1, with D unclear. There are 11 residues in the CDR3. V gave up 6 bases and J gave up 7 bases, with 7 bases separating them. Per germline, CDR1 PRHDT and CDR2 FYEKMQ (reference sequence). The CDR3: CASRLTNEQFF. CDR3 nucleotide sequence: TGTGCCAGCAGACTAACAAATGAGCAGTTCTTC.

As for this clonotype: A much larger clone differs by one base, so this may be a read error. This chain links TRBV28 with TRBJ2-1; D might be TRBD1 or TRBD2, each matching 5 bases. CDR3 size: 17 residues. CDR1 is MDHEN, CDR2 SYDVKM, per germline. The V end lost 4 bases, the J end lost 6 bases, and 22 bases lay between the germline ends. The CDR3 spells CASSSNGASWPFNEQFF. CDR3 DNA: TGTGCCAGCAGTTCCAACGGGGCTAGCTGGCCCTTCAATGAGCAGTTCTTC.

A remark on this clonotype: A read error may produce the germline difference seen at one junction end. CDR3 region: CVWRGGSYTEAFF. The CDR3 nucleotides are TGTGTCTGGAGGGGGGGCTCGTACACTGAAGCTTTCTTC. This rearrangement joins TRBV30 to TRBJ1-1, with D maybe TRBD1 (6 bases). This CDR3 has 13 residues. Germline V lookup: CDR1 GTSNPN, CDR2 SVGIG (reference sequence).

This clonotype was recorded once. This sequence joins TRBV11-2 and TRBJ2-2; D is perhaps TRBD2 (5 bases). This CDR3 has 16 amino acids. Germline V gene data show CDR1 as SGHAT and CDR2 as FQNNGV. Trimming left V 1 base short and J 5 bases short, with 14 bases between. CDR3 amino acids: CASSLVSLEGTGELFF. CDR3 coding DNA: TGTGCCAGCAGCTTAGTATCGCTAGAGGGAACCGGGGAGCTGTTTTTT.

About this clonotype itself: A clone one base away is much larger, so this may be a read error. The chain links TRBV6-5 to TRBJ2-5; D is unclear. The CDR3 length is 13 residues. Germline assignment: CDR1 MNHEY and CDR2 SVGAGI. CDR3 loop: CVISSSREETQYF. In DNA, the CDR3 is TGTGTCATTTCCTCGTCCCGGGAAGAGACCCAGTACTTC.

This clonotype turned up a few times. This could be a read error, since a much larger clone is one nucleotide away. The V call is TRBV10-1, the J call TRBJ2-2; D is perhaps TRBD1 (5 bases). The CDR3 runs 13 residues. CDR1 and CDR2 from the germline V gene are WNHNN and SYGVQD (reference sequence). Trimming shortened V by 4 bases and J by 5 bases, and 8 bases separated the two germline ends. The CDR3 here is CASSGKGTGELFF. CDR3 sequence (DNA): TGCGCCAGCAGTGGAAAGGGGACCGGGGAGCTGTTTTTT.

In the case of this clonotype: Its ends do not fully match the called genes, so a read error is possible. The gene calls are TRBV6-1 and TRBJ2-7; 8 nucleotides match TRBD2. CDR1 and CDR2 from the germline V gene are MNHNS and SASEGT. This CDR3 is built from 13 residues. CDR3 protein: CASSEETSESEFF. Written as DNA, the CDR3 is TGTGCCAGCAGTGAAGAGACTAGCGAGAGTGAGTTCTTC.

In its sample, this clonotype was seen many times. V and J are TRBV6-1 and TRBJ2-3; 10 nucleotides line up with TRBD1. The CDR3 length is 16 residues. V lost 0 bases to trimming and J lost 5 bases; unmatched junction nucleotides: 5. The germline CDR1 and CDR2 sequences are MNHNS and SASEGT. CDR3 in amino acids: CASSEAFGTGVDTQYF. DNA for the CDR3: TGTGCCAGCAGTGAAGCTTTTGGGACAGGGGTAGATACGCAGTATTTT.

This clonotype was detected ten times or more. The chain links TRBV29-1 to TRBJ2-5; a possible D gene is TRBD2 (5 bases). The V gene's germline CDR1 is SQVTM and CDR2 ANQGSEA. Trimming took 3 bases from V and 1 from J, leaving 6 bases between them. There are 12 residues in the CDR3. CDR3 sequence: CSVDGLQETQYF. CDR3 sequence (DNA): TGCAGCGTTGACGGACTCCAAGAGACCCAGTACTTC.

This clonotype was detected only once. A junction boundary mismatches the germline segment, possibly from a read error. V and J are TRBV10-3 and TRBJ2-3; TRBD2 might be the D (6 bases). The length of the CDR3 is 14 residues. Germline V gives CDR1 ENHRY, CDR2 SYGVKD. DNA for the CDR3: TGTGCCACCAGTGATAGAGCGGGCACAGATACGGAGTATTTT. Translation: CATSDRAGTDTEYF.

On this clonotype itself: At one end the junction does not follow the germline gene, possibly because of a read error. The V call is TRBV11-2, the J call TRBJ2-1; 8 bases line up with TRBD2. Germline lookup yields CDR1 SGHAT and CDR2 FQNNGV. The CDR3 extends over 16 amino acids. CDR3 protein: CTSSFDIGLAMGEQFF. The DNA of the CDR3 is TGTACCAGCAGCTTTGATATCGGACTAGCAATGGGTGAGCAGTTCTTC.

For this clonotype: An end of the junction does not agree with germline; a read error may underlie this. The gene calls are TRBV5-4 and TRBJ2-6, with D tentatively TRBD1 (6 bases). The CDR3 has 16 amino acids. CDR1 SGHNT and CDR2 YYREEE come from the germline V gene (reference sequence). CDR3 DNA sequence: TGTGCCAGCACACAGGGCGGAAACTCTGGGGCCAACGTCGTGACTTTC. Protein: CASTQGGNSGANVVTF.

Of note for this clonotype: Mismatch with germline at one junction end may stem from a read error. The chain is built from TRBV12-5 and TRBJ1-1; D gene uncertain. Germline-derived CDR1 and CDR2 are LGHNT and FRNRAP. This CDR3 has 12 amino acids. In DNA, the CDR3 is TGTGCTAGTGGTTTGGAAGGGTTACCACCTACATTT. Translating gives CASGLEGLPPTF.

This clonotype was detected ten times or more. The rearrangement links TRBV2 to TRBJ2-2, with D uncertain. CDR1 and CDR2 (germline): SNHLY, FYNNEI. The CDR3 sequence is 13 residues long. The V end lost 5 bases, the J end lost 3 bases, and 7 bases lay between the germline ends. In DNA, the CDR3 is TGTGCCAGCAGTCCCCGGGACACCGGGGAGCTGTTTTTT. This encodes CASSPRDTGELFF.